This T cell receptor (beta chain) was obtained from a study of T cell responses to AZD1222 COVID-19 vaccine. Measured with immunoSEQ multiplex PCR; TCRdb has only the in-frame clones, and not every one. The data contain 75,000 to 100,000 clones, 92% of them seen just once; the ten biggest clones take up under 3.5%. Second-dose groups at about 4 or about 12 weeks were pooled. With regard to this clone: The antigen is not known.

General study points: Regions left unmutated in variants are reportedly the target of nearly half of spike-specific TCRs.

The origin of this receptor is an adult who received the AZD1222 COVID-19 vaccine. Source: peripheral blood, taken 28 days after the second AZD1222 dose.

This CDR3 reads CASSPQPTNEKLFF. CDR3 DNA: TGTGCCAGCAGCCCACAGCCAACTAATGAAAAACTGTTTTTT. The V gene is TRBV2, the J gene TRBJ1-4; D is unresolved. V lost 6 bases and J 0 bases, leaving 8 bases between the germline ends. Germline lookup yields CDR1 SNHLY and CDR2 FYNNEI. CDR3 size: 14 residues.